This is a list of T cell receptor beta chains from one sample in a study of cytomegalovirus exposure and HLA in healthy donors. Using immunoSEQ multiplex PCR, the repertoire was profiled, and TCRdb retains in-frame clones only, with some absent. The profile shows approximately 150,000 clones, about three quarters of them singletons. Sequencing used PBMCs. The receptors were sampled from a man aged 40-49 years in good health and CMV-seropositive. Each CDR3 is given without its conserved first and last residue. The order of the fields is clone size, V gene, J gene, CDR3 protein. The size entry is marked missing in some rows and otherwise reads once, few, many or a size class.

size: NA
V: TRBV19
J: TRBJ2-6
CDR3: ASSHREVFSGANVLT

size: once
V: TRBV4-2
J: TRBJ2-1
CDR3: ASSQEWRSSYNEQF

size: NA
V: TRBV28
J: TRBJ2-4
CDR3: ASRTGTGGGNSQY

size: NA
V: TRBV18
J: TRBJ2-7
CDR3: ASSRGSPYEQY

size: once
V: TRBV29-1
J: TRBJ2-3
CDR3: SADHRDGGTDTQY

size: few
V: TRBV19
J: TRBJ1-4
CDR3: ASSMIGGQDEKLF

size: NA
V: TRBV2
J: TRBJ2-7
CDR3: ASSSLGTGAYEQY

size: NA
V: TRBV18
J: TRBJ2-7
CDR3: ASSAGLAGGTILYEQY

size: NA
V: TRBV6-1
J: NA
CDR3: ASSAELAGGHEQY

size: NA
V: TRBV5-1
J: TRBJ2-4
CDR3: ASSPGGENIQY

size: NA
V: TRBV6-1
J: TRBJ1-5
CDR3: ASGRGLSNQPQH

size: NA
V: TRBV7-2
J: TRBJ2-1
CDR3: ASSTGGPINEQF

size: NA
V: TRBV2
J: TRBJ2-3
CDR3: ASSMRSGVLTDTQY

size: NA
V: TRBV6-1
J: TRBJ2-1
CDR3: ANRLAGGYNEQF

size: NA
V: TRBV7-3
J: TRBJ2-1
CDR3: ASSSPGNEQF

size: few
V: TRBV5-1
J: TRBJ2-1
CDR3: ASSLEEGSYNEQF

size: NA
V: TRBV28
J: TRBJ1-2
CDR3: ASRTQGFRNYGYT

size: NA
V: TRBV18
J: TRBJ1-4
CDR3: ASSQNRGREEKLF

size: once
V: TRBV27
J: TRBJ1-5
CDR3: ASSTRPRGAGNQPQH

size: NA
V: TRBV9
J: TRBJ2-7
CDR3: ASSVDSGSYEQY

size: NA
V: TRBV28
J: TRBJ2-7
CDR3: ASSLGGLAASEQY

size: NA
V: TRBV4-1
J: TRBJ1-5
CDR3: ASSQETGGNQPQH